This is a list of T cell receptor beta chains from one sample in a study of OX40 agonist ivuxolimab in advanced cancers. TCRdb keeps only in-frame clones here, not all; method: immunoSEQ multiplex PCR. The sample yields roughly 120,000 clones, about 90% seen once. This specimen consisted of CD4+ or CD8+ T cells sorted from blood, obtained in a trial of the OX40 agonist ivuxolimab. These receptors all come from an adult with an advanced solid tumor such as melanoma, head and neck, liver or kidney cancer. Both conserved end residues are part of each CDR3. The D gene is left open where the match is weak. Clone sizes are given selectively: once, few, many, or a class where the clone is expanded.

V,size,J,D,DNA,CDR3
TRBV6-5,once,TRBJ1-3,-,TGTGCCAGCAGTTACTCGAGGTCGCCCTCTGGAAACACCATATATTTT,CASSYSRSPSGNTIYF
TRBV28,-,TRBJ2-7,-,TGTGCCGGCAGTCCTACGACCGTCCGGAACGAGCAGTACTTC,CAGSPTTVRNEQYF
TRBV12-5,-,TRBJ2-5,-,TGTGCTAGTGGTTCGGGACCACAAGAGACCCAGTACTTC,CASGSGPQETQYF
TRBV18,-,TRBJ1-2,TRBD1,TGTGCCAGTACCGGGACAGACGGCTATGGCTACACCTTC,CASTGTDGYGYTF
TRBV28,-,TRBJ2-1,TRBD2,TGTGCCAGCGGGACTAGCGGCTCCTACAATGAGCAGTTCTTC,CASGTSGSYNEQFF
TRBV6-4,-,TRBJ2-7,TRBD2,TGTGCCAGCAGTGCCCTCCTGGGCGGGAGCTCCTACGAGCAGTACTTC,CASSALLGGSSYEQYF
TRBV4-2,few,TRBJ2-1,TRBD2,TGTGCCAGCAGCCTCCCGGGACTAGCGGGAAGTAATGAGCAGTTCTTC,CASSLPGLAGSNEQFF
TRBV6-5,-,TRBJ1-1,-,TGTGCCAGCAGTTACTCCCGGACAGAGTTTTTCGCTTTCTTT,CASSYSRTEFFAFF
TRBV9,-,TRBJ2-5,-,TGTGCCAGCAGCCCCGAACCGGGTCTGAAGACCCAGTACTTC,CASSPEPGLKTQYF
TRBV29-1,-,TRBJ1-1,-,TGCAGCGTTGATATCCGGAAAGGGGGCACTGAAGCTTTCTTT,CSVDIRKGGTEAFF
TRBV7-2,-,TRBJ1-2,-,TGTGCCAGCAGCTTAGATTCTTCGGAGGGCTATGGCTACACCTTC,CASSLDSSEGYGYTF
TRBV7-2,-,TRBJ2-5,TRBD2,TGTGCCAGCAGCTTAGGGGCGGGAGGGAGCCAAGAGACCCAGTACTTC,CASSLGAGGSQETQYF
TRBV28,-,TRBJ2-4,-,TGTGCCAGCAGTTTTTATGGGATCCAGTACTTC,CASSFYGIQYF
TRBV9,-,TRBJ2-2,-,TGTGCCAGCAGCGTAGCGGCGGGGGAGCTGTTTTTT,CASSVAAGELFF
TRBV7-3,-,TRBJ2-1,TRBD2,TGTGCCAGCAGCTTAAAGGGCGGGACTAGCGGGAGTCATGAGCAGTTCTTC,CASSLKGGTSGSHEQFF
TRBV5-1,-,TRBJ1-6,-,TGCGCCAGCAGCTTGAATCTTGGGGACTCACCCCTCCACTTT,CASSLNLGDSPLHF
TRBV7-6,-,TRBJ2-7,TRBD1,TGTGCCAGCAGCTACCAAACGGACAGGTCGGGCGAGCAGTACTTC,CASSYQTDRSGEQYF
TRBV7-7,-,TRBJ2-1,TRBD2,TGTGCTAGCAGCTTATCGCGGGACTACTACAATGAGCAGTTCTTC,CASSLSRDYYNEQFF
TRBV6-6,once,TRBJ2-2,TRBD1,TGTGCCAGCAGGGGACAGCCCGGGGAGCTGTTTTTT,CASRGQPGELFF
TRBV5-6,-,TRBJ2-2,TRBD2,TGTGCCAGCAGCCCGGGACTAGCGGACACCGGGGAGCTGTTTTTT,CASSPGLADTGELFF
TRBV2,-,TRBJ2-1,TRBD1,TGTGCCAGGCAGGGGGCCCAGGACAATGAGCAGTTCTTC,CARQGAQDNEQFF
TRBV28,few,TRBJ2-3,-,TGTGCCAGCACCATCGGACTAGACAGGGATACGCAGTATTTT,CASTIGLDRDTQYF
TRBV9,few,TRBJ2-3,TRBD1,TGTGCCAGCAGCGTACTGACAGGGGGCTTAGATACGCAGTATTTT,CASSVLTGGLDTQYF
TRBV7-2,-,TRBJ2-7,TRBD1,TGTGCCAGCAGCTTTAGACAGGGGGACGAGCAGTACTTC,CASSFRQGDEQYF
TRBV7-3,-,TRBJ2-2,TRBD2,TGTGCCAGCAGCTTTACCGGGAGGGGCACCGGGGAGCTGTTTTTT,CASSFTGRGTGELFF
TRBV4-1,-,TRBJ2-3,TRBD2,TGCGCCAGCAGCCAAGCGACTAGCGGGAGCACAGATACGCAGTATTTT,CASSQATSGSTDTQYF
TRBV5-6,-,TRBJ1-3,-,TGTGCCAGCAGCTTATCTGGAAACACCATATATTTT,CASSLSGNTIYF
TRBV7-3,once,TRBJ1-2,-,TGTGCCAGCAGCTTAGAGGGGTGGGATGGCTACACCTTC,CASSLEGWDGYTF
TRBV9,-,TRBJ1-1,-,TGTGCCAGCAGCGTAGAAATGGCCCCGAGGGGCACTGAAGCTTTCTTT,CASSVEMAPRGTEAFF
TRBV11-1,-,TRBJ2-7,-,TGTGCCAGCAGCTTAGCCCACTACGAGCAGTACTTC,CASSLAHYEQYF
TRBV7-9,-,TRBJ2-7,-,TGTGCCAGCAGCTCCGGACTACCTTCCTACGAGCAGTACTTC,CASSSGLPSYEQYF
TRBV18,-,TRBJ2-5,-,TGTGCCAGCTCACCACCCGCCCAAGAGACCCAGTACTTC,CASSPPAQETQYF
TRBV11-2,once,TRBJ2-5,TRBD2,TGTGCCAGCAGCTTAGGGGGTAGCGGGTGGGTGGAGACCCAGTACTTC,CASSLGGSGWVETQYF
TRBV5-1,-,TRBJ2-5,-,TGCGCCAGCAGCTCAGGCCCACCGGCTGAGACCCAGTACTTC,CASSSGPPAETQYF
TRBV19,-,TRBJ1-3,-,TGTGCCACTACCGGGGGGTACTCTGGAAACACCATATATTTT,CATTGGYSGNTIYF
TRBV15,-,TRBJ2-5,TRBD2,TGTGCCACCAGCAGGTTAACCCCCGGGACTAGTATACAGACCCAGTACTTC,CATSRLTPGTSIQTQYF
TRBV28,-,TRBJ1-5,-,TGTGCCAGCAGTTGGACCCCCCCCCAGCATTTT,CASSWTPPQHF
TRBV5-1,-,TRBJ2-7,-,TGCGCCAGCAGCTCAGCCTCGGGCTCCAATTACGAGCAGTACTTC,CASSSASGSNYEQYF
TRBV28,-,TRBJ2-5,TRBD1,TGTGCCAGCAGTTTATGGGGAGTGGGACAGACACGGGAGACCCAGTACTTC,CASSLWGVGQTRETQYF
TRBV7-3,-,TRBJ1-6,TRBD1,TGTGCCAGCAGCTCTACAGGGGATAATTCACCCCTCCACTTT,CASSSTGDNSPLHF
TRBV5-3,-,TRBJ2-7,TRBD2,TGTGCCAGAAGCTCCGGGACTAGCGTACCCGAGCAGTACTTC,CARSSGTSVPEQYF
TRBV9,once,TRBJ2-7,-,TGTGCCAGCAGCGTAGGTACCTCAGGGTACGAGCAGTACTTC,CASSVGTSGYEQYF
TRBV2,-,TRBJ2-5,-,TGTGCCAGCATCCCGACAGGCTTACAAGAGACCCAGTACTTC,CASIPTGLQETQYF
TRBV19,-,TRBJ2-2,-,TGTGCCAGTAGTAAAGCGTTGAACACCGGGGAGCTGTTTTTT,CASSKALNTGELFF
TRBV28,-,TRBJ2-3,TRBD1,TGTGCCAGCAGTGGGCTTCCTGGGACAGGGGAATTCGGAGATACGCAGTATTTT,CASSGLPGTGEFGDTQYF
TRBV4-1,-,TRBJ1-5,-,TGCGCCAGCAGCCAAGTCGTGGGGCAGACCCGCAATCAGCCCCAGCATTTT,CASSQVVGQTRNQPQHF
TRBV10-3,-,TRBJ1-5,-,TGTGCCATCAGTGAGTCAGGGTCGGAGCCCAATCAGCCCCAGCATTTT,CAISESGSEPNQPQHF
TRBV7-2,-,TRBJ2-7,-,TGTGCCAGCAGCCGTATCAACTACGAGCAGTACTTC,CASSRINYEQYF
TRBV11-3,-,TRBJ2-1,TRBD2,TGTGCCAGCAGCCAAAAAAAAGGGACTAGCGGGGCCTACAATGAGCAGTTCTTC,CASSQKKGTSGAYNEQFF
TRBV19,-,TRBJ1-2,-,TGTGCCAGTAGTATTGATACTCGGAAAGGGTGGGATGGCTACACCTTC,CASSIDTRKGWDGYTF
TRBV18,-,TRBJ2-3,TRBD2,TGTGCCAGCTCACCACCGGGACTAGTTCGGTATTTT,CASSPPGLVRYF